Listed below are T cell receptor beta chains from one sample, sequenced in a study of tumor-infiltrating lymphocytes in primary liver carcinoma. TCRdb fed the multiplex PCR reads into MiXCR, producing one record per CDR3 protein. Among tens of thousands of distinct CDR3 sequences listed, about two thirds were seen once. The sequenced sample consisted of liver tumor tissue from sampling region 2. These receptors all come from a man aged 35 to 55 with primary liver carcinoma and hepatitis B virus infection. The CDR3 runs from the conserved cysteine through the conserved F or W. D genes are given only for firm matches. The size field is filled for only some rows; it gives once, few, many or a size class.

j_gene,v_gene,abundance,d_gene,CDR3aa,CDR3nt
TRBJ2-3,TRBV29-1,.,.,CSVDARGRTDRQYF,TGCAGCGTTGATGCCCGAGGTCGCACAGATAGACAGTATTTT
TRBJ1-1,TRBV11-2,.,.,CASGLGLNTEAFF,TGTGCCAGCGGCTTAGGATTGAACACTGAAGCTTTCTTT
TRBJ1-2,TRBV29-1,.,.,CSVWDSGQGYGYTF,TGCAGCGTGTGGGACTCGGGCCAGGGCTATGGCTACACCTTC
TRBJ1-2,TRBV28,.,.,CTTSRQKYGYTF,TGTACCACCTCCAGACAGAAATATGGCTACACCTTC
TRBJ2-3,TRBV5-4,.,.,CTRSWRDTQYF,TGTACCAGATCGTGGCGGGATACGCAGTATTTT
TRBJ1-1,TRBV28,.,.,CASSFMLETFF,TGTGCCAGCAGTTTTATGCTTGAAACCTTCTTT
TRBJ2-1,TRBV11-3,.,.,CASSLGISNTEQFF,TGTGCCAGCAGCTTAGGCATCTCGAACACTGAGCAGTTCTTC
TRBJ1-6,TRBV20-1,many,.,CSASMVSQNSPLHF,TGCAGTGCTAGTATGGTTTCTCAGAATTCACCCCTCCACTTT
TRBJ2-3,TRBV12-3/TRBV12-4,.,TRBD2,CASISREGDAQYF,TGTGCCAGTATTTCGCGGGAGGGGGATGCGCAGTATTTT
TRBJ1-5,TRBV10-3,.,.,CAINEYEGDHHQHF,TGTGCCATCAATGAGTATGAGGGCGATCACCACCAGCATTTT
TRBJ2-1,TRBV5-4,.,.,CASSWGNKQFF,TGTGCCAGCAGCTGGGGAAATAAGCAGTTCTTT
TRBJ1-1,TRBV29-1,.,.,CSVVHSMNTEASF,TGTAGCGTTGTCCATTCCATGAACACTGAAGCTTCCTTT
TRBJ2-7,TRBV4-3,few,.,CANNQDLPYEQYF,TGCGCCAACAACCAAGATCTGCCCTACGAGCAGTACTTC
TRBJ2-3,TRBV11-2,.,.,CASRLNSTDTQYF,TGTGCCAGCAGATTGAATAGTACAGATACGCAGTATTTT
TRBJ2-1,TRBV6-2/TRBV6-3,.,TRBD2,CASSPLQGLAENNGQFF,TGTGCCAGCAGTCCATTACAGGGACTAGCGGAAAACAATGGGCAGTTCTTC
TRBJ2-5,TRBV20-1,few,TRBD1,CSATDPGQGQETQYF,TGCAGTGCTACGGACCCGGGACAGGGACAAGAGACCCAGTACTTC
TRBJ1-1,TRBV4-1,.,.,CASSHAFRSNTEAFF,TGCGCCAGCAGCCATGCGTTTCGGTCGAACACTGAGGCTTTCTTT
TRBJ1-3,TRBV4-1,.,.,CASNQGRCRSSGNAIYF,TGCGCCAGCAACCAAGGGCGCTGCAGGAGCTCTGGAAACGCCATATATTTT
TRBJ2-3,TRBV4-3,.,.,CTSIQVEGDKQYF,TGCACCAGCATTCAAGTGGAAGGAGATAAGCAGTATTTT
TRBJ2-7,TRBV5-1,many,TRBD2,CASSLSGSDSEQYF,TGCGCCAGCAGCTTGAGCGGGAGTGATTCCGAGCAGTACTTC
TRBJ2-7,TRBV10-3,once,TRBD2,CAISDQEGTSGRSYGQYF,TGTGCCATCAGTGATCAAGAAGGGACTAGCGGGCGCTCCTACGGGCAGTATTTC
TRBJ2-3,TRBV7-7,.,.,CASSLAGGTDTQYF,TGTGCCAGCAGCTTAGCGGGAGGCACAGATACGCAGTATTTT
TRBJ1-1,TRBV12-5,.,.,CASGLDQCRAFF,TGTGCTAGTGGTTTGGATCAGTGCCGAGCTTTCTTT
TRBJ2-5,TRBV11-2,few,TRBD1,CASSRGTGGEIQYF,TGTGCCAGCAGCCGAGGGACAGGGGGTGAGATCCAATACTTC
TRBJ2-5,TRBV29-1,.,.,CSVEERAGGEIQYF,TGCAGCGTTGAAGAACGGGCCGGGGGAGAGATCCAGTACTTC
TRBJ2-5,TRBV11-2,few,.,CASSLGTAQEAQYF,TGTGCCAGCAGCTTAGGGACAGCGCAAGAGGCCCAGTACTTC
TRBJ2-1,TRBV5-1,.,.,CVSSMFLRDNEQFF,TGCGTCAGCAGCATGTTCCTAAGGGACAATGAGCAGTTCTTC
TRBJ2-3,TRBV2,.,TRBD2,CASSALAGATTRDTQYF,TGTGCCAGCAGTGCCTTAGCGGGAGCAACCACAAGGGATACGCAGTATTTT
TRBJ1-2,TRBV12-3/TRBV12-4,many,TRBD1,CASSLTGAGYTF,TGTGCCAGCAGTTTGACAGGGGCTGGCTACACCTTC
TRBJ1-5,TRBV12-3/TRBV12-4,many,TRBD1,CASSPTGRQPQHF,TGTGCCAGCAGCCCGACAGGGCGGCAGCCCCAGCATTTT
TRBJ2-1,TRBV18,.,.,CASSSDIYNEQFF,TGTGCTAGCTCATCCGACATTTACAATGAGCAGTTCTTC
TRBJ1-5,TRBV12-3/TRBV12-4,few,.,CASSFGQGSNQSQHF,TGTGCTAGCAGTTTTGGACAAGGAAGCAATCAGTCCCAGCATTTT
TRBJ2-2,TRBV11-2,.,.,CANNLATGNTGELFF,TGTGCCAACAACTTAGCGACGGGTAACACCGGGGAGCTGTTTTTT
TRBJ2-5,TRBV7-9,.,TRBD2,CASSSSGTSGGYHETQYF,TGTGCCAGCAGCTCATCGGGGACTAGCGGAGGGTACCATGAGACCCAGTACTTC
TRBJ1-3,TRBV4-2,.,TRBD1,CAISQGGSGTGDHTGNTIYF,TGTGCCATCAGCCAAGGGGGGTCCGGGACAGGGGACCACACTGGAAACACCATATATTTT
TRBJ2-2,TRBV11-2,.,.,CACSLVLGGANTGELFF,TGTGCCTGCAGCTTAGTGTTAGGAGGGGCGAACACAGGGGAGCTGTTTTTT
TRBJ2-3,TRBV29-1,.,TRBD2,CRARAGDGTDTQYF,TGCAGAGCCCGGGCGGGAGACGGCACAGATACGCAGTATTTT
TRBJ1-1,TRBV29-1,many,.,CSVEDTVSTEAFF,TGCAGCGTTGAAGACACAGTATCCACTGAAGCTTTCTTT
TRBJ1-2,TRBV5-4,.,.,CASCRGGAVDYGYTF,TGTGCCAGCTGCCGGGGGGGGGCAGTCGACTATGGCTACACCTTC
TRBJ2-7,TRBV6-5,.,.,CASSRTRDASYGQYF,TGTGCCAGCAGCCGAACTAGGGACGCCTCCTACGGGCAGTACTTC